This T cell receptor (beta chain) was sequenced in a study of T-cell memory formation after mild COVID-19. MiXCR, applied by TCRdb to the 5' RACE reads, yields one record per CDR3 protein. Among about 200,000 distinct CDR3 sequences listed, roughly 17% were seen once. About this clonotype itself: The antigen remains unidentified.

General study points: Whether day 37 second-wave clones are SARS-CoV-2-specific was not confirmed. Clones which contracted sat mainly in CM and EM if CD4+, and in EMRA if CD8+.

CDR3 length: 15 amino acids. Germline V gene lookup returns CDR1 SGDLS and CDR2 YYNGEE. The J segment lost 5 bases and the V segment lost 2 bases, leaving 4 bases of the junction unmatched. The rearrangement joins TRBV9 to TRBJ2-1; 10 nucleotides match TRBD2. The sequencing sample was made of PBMCs or a T cell subset sorted from them (not recorded which). The receptor was derived from an adult woman who had mild COVID-19 (a few samples of this study predate the infection). Cell type and time point are not known. The CDR3 sequence: CASSVGLAENNEQFF. Here the CDR3 DNA reads TGTGCCAGCAGCGTCGGACTAGCGGAGAACAATGAGCAGTTCTTC.